This T cell receptor (beta chain) appears in the sequencing data of a study of long-term antiretroviral therapy in people with HIV. Study-wide results and caveats: With ART, diversity went up but was still lower than in transplant donor controls.

The V end lost 3 bases, the J end lost 0 bases, and 8 bases lay between the germline ends. CDR3 length: 14 residues. Per the germline V gene, CDR1 is MNHNS and CDR2 is SASEGT. The run of the v3.0 immunoSEQ assay was at survey level. Measured with immunoSEQ multiplex PCR; TCRdb has only the in-frame clones, and not every one. The repertoire has tens of thousands of clones, about 95% of them found once; the top ten carry approximately 2.5%. A remark on this clone: Antigen unknown.

V usage is TRBV6-1 and J usage is TRBJ1-1, with D hard to call. This sequence was found in a man aged 25-45 years with HIV. The material was unsorted PBMCs, obtained approximately 6.6 years after starting antiretroviral therapy. CDR3 in DNA: TGTGCCAGCAGTGAGGGTAACCTGAACACTGAAGCTTTCTTT. The encoded protein is CASSEGNLNTEAFF.